The 8 T cell receptor beta chains below were found in one sample sequenced in a study of cytomegalovirus exposure and HLA in healthy donors. 60 Vbeta and 13 Jbeta primers were used in PCR. Data came from immunoSEQ multiplex PCR; TCRdb stores just in-frame clones and leaves some out. The profile covers 200,000 or so clones, with around 73% appearing a single time and over 3.5% taken by the ten largest. Material: PBMCs. Receptor source: a male donor in good health and CMV-seronegative.

The V gene is TRBV7-2, the J gene TRBJ2-7; the D gene is possibly TRBD2 (6 bases). CDR1 is SGHTA, CDR2 FQGNSA, per germline. V gave up 1 base and J gave up 5 bases, with 15 bases separating them. The CDR3 consists of 15 residues. CDR3 in DNA: TGTGCCAGCAGCTTAGATTCGCGGGACCGTCACGAGCAGTACTTC. Translated, it gives CASSLDSRDRHEQYF.

This chain connects TRBV18 to TRBJ2-6; TRBD2 aligns across 12 bases. This CDR3 contains 18 residues. Trimming took 6 bases from V and 2 from J; bases not matched to a gene: 8. The V gene's germline CDR1 is KGHSH and CDR2 LQKENI. The CDR3: CASSPVTSGSAGANVLTF. The CDR3 DNA is TGTGCCAGCTCCCCCGTGACTAGCGGGAGTGCTGGGGCCAACGTCCTGACTTTC.

The gene calls are TRBV28 and TRBJ1-1; D is unclear. The CDR3 loop spans 14 amino acids. Germline CDR1 reads MDHEN; CDR2 reads SYDVKM. V lost 6 bases and J lost 11, with 22 bases in between. Here the CDR3 reads CASSPPGISREAFF. As DNA, the CDR3 is TGTGCCAGCAGCCCACCCGGGATCAGTAGAGAGGCTTTCTTT.

This chain links TRBV13 with TRBJ1-1, with 7 bases fitting TRBD1. The CDR3 is 13 amino acids. Trimming took 5 bases from V and 4 from J; bases not matched to a gene: 4. Per the germline V gene, CDR1 is PRHDT and CDR2 is FYEKMQ (reference sequence). CDR3: CASSAQGVTEAFF. CDR3 coding DNA: TGTGCCAGCAGCGCCCAGGGGGTCACTGAAGCTTTCTTT.

This chain uses TRBV27 with TRBJ2-7, with TRBD1 matching 9 bases. Germline V lookup: CDR1 MNHEY, CDR2 SMNVEV (reference sequence). The CDR3 spans 14 residues. The V and J ends lost 6 bases and 2 bases, in that order; junction bases with no gene match: 5. The CDR3 DNA reads as TGTGCCAGCAGAACCGGACAGGGGACCTACGAGCAGTACTTC. It translates to CASRTGQGTYEQYF.

This rearrangement joins TRBV7-8 to TRBJ2-1, with 8 bases identical to TRBD2. The CDR3 totals 14 residues. Germline trimming cut 10 bases from V and 0 bases from J; bases unmatched to any gene: 5. Germline lookup yields CDR1 SGHVS and CDR2 FQNEAQ. The CDR3 DNA sequence: TGTGCCACCACTAGCGGCTACTCCTACAATGAGCAGTTCTTC. This sequence encodes CATTSGYSYNEQFF.

The CDR3 DNA follows: TGTGCCAGCAGTGAGAACGGCGGGAGGGCCTATGGGAACACCGGGGAGCTGTTTTTT. Its protein is CASSENGGRAYGNTGELFF. The V and J genes are TRBV6-1 and TRBJ2-2, with 9 bases aligning to TRBD2. Losses at the gene ends were 3 bases for V and 1 base for J; bases not matched to a gene: 12. Germline V gives CDR1 MNHNS, CDR2 SASEGT. This CDR3 has 19 residues.

The genes are TRBV19 and TRBJ2-7, with 9 positions matching TRBD1. Germline assignment: CDR1 LNHDA and CDR2 SQIVND (reference sequence). The CDR3 has 14 residues. With 3 bases clipped from V and 6 bases from J, the junction kept 6 bases outside the gene matches. The CDR3 protein is CASSIRDRDSEQYF. The CDR3 nucleotides read TGTGCCAGTAGTATCCGGGACAGGGACAGCGAGCAGTACTTC.